This entry features one T cell receptor beta chain sequence. Its antigen remains undetermined. Base-call qualities are not available, and no considerably larger clone is one nucleotide away. Cells with a CD4+CD8-CD45RO-CD45RA+ profile were isolated by FACS and defined as naive CD4+ T cells, and those with a CD8+CD4-CD45RA+CD27bright profile were defined as naive CD8+ T cells. Antibodies against CD4 (RPA-T4), CD8 (SK1), CD27 (O323), CD45RA (HI100) and CD45RO (UCHL1) were used for sorting. Sequencing relied on a 454 GS FLX Titanium. A previously published linear amplification protocol was used to build TCR libraries from roughly 480 ng of total RNA. Sequencing was carried out on the Roche/454 Genome Sequencer using Titanium chemistry. Concerning the study's data processing: A total of 75,000 to 85,000 rearranged TCR alpha transcripts were sequenced from several of the healthy donors. Duplicate transcripts were dropped, and unique TCR clonotypes were identified by the CDR3 junction according to IMGT nomenclature. In R 2.13.0, logistic regression modeled CD4 versus CD8 status on V and J genes, adjusting for donor effects, with Bonferroni correction for multiple testing. TCRdb trimmed public reads at Q25 via fastp, called clones via MiXCR and kept in-frame beta chains. One record per CDR3 amino acid sequence lists the most common genes and DNA. TCRdb, rather than the study authors, made the V and J calls. This sample comprises roughly 200,000 distinct CDR3 sequences, about 76% of them detected only once. The top ten clones comprise roughly 2.3% of the sample.

The data derive from a study of healthy donors' naive CD4 and CD8 T cells (dated by TCRdb to the mid-2010s). For context, the study as a whole: Donors were chosen to span three age groups (20-25, 40-50 and 60-70 years, five or six each), with mean age around 46 and half female. The TCR alpha libraries followed the same workflow as the beta chain, except for a newly designed primer set that covered all functional IMGT alpha gene variants. The study sequenced rearranged TCR alpha and beta chains from naive CD4+ and CD8+ T cells to test how TCR variation relates to lineage commitment. Peripheral blood mononuclear cells were collected from 15 to 20 healthy, unrelated individuals. The donors were HLA-typed by sequencing at HLA-A, -B, -C, -DRB1, -DQB1 and -DPB1, using the SBTexcellerator protocol, an ABI3130xl analyzer and SBTengine software.

V loses 2 bases of germline sequence and J loses 0 bases, and the interval between the two ends is 8 bases. As encoded in the germline V gene, CDR1 is SQVTM while CDR2 is ANQGSEA. Reading from cysteine to phenylalanine, the CDR3 counts 13 amino acids. Just the 39-base CDR3 DNA is kept, in frame starting at base 1. General study outcomes and caveats: Reportedly, most V and J gene segments showed bias between naive CD4+ and CD8+ cells, and this bias held consistently across donors regardless of HLA genotype. Taken together, V genes, J genes and CDR3 charge appeared to account for roughly 13% of the variance in CD4/CD8 propensity, acting in a largely additive way. In both chains, CD4+ lineage was associated with a positively charged CDR3, and CD8+ lineage was associated with a negatively charged CDR3. Because alpha and beta chains were sequenced in bulk and could not be paired, combined chain effects were not evaluated. Possible repertoire bias from homeostatic proliferation of naive T cells was not directly addressed.

This receptor was identified in a pool of human donors in good health; the sample pools cells from several healthy donors. The sequenced sample consisted of naive CD4+ and CD8+ T cells sorted from blood, pooled from several donors. The sample's cell subset or site label is to be understood as: FACS-sorted naive CD4+ (CD45RO-CD45RA+) and naive CD8+ (CD45RA+CD27bright) T cells. The chain is made from TRBV29-1 and TRBJ2-7; there is no confident call for the D gene. This receptor has the CDR3 CSVEPVSSYEQYF. In nucleotides, the sequence is TGCAGCGTTGAACCAGTCAGCTCCTACGAGCAGTACTTC.